Ten or more counts support the clone carrying this T cell receptor beta chain. The antigen remains undetermined. As to time point: sample taken at primary tumor resection. Tumor, nontumor lung or frozen PBMC supplied whole RNA that was sequenced unsorted. The entry originates in a study of spatial heterogeneity in lung cancer. On each TCR cDNA molecule, a unique molecular identifier was present. TCRdb analysed the 5' RACE reads with MiXCR anew, one entry per CDR3 protein. The sample shows 8,000 to 10,000 distinct CDR3 sequences, about 6% of them seen only once. Broader study findings: In tumors, expanded intratumoral alpha and beta TCR counts tracked mutation counts. Coverage of tumor T cells was estimated at 7% to 8% for alpha chains and around 12% for beta chains.

The germline V gene encodes CDR1 SEHNR and CDR2 FQNEAQ (reference sequence). This CDR3 region has 13 residues. The V end was cut by 5 bases, the J end by 7 bases, with 14 bases between. This sequence joins TRBV7-9 and TRBJ1-1; D uncertain. The sequenced sample was lung tumor tissue, obtained at surgery. This clonotype was obtained from a male donor with early-stage non-small cell lung cancer. The CDR3 here is CASSLPSKFEAFF. Written as DNA, the CDR3 is TGTGCCAGCAGCCTCCCCTCCAAATTTGAAGCTTTCTTT. The full variable domain, in which reference TRBV7-9 and TRBJ1-1 provide the parts outside the CDR3, is DTGVSQNPRHKITKRGQNVTFRCDPISEHNRLYWYRQTLGQGPEFLTYFQNEAQLEKSRLLSDRFSAERPKGSFSTLEIQRTEQGDSAMYLCASSLPSKFEAFFGQGTRLTVV.